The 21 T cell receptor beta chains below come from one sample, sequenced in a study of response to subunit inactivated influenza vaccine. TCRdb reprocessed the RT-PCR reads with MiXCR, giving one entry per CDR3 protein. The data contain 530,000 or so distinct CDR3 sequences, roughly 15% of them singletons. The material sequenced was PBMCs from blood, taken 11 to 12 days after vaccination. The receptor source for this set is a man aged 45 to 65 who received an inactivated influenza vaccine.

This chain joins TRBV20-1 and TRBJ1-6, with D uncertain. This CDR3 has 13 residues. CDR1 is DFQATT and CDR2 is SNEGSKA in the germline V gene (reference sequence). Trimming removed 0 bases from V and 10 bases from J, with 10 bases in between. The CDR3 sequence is CSAREARGSPLHF. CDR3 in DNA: TGCAGTGCTAGAGAGGCCCGTGGATCACCCCTCCACTTT.

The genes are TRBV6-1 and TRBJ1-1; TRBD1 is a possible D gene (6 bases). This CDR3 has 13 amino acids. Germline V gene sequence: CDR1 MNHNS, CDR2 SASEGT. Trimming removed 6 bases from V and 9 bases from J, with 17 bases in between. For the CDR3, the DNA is TGTGCCAGCAGGGCGATGGGGGCCCCCAAAGCTTTCTTT. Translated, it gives CASRAMGAPKAFF.

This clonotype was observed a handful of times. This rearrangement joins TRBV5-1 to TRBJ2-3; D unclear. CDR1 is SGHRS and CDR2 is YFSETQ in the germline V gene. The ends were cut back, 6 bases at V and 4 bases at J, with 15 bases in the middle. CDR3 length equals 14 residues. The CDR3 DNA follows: TGCGCCAGCACAGACCGGCCGGAATCAGATACGCAGTATTTT. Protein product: CASTDRPESDTQYF.

Here the CDR3 DNA reads TGTGCCAGCAGCCCGGGTTCGGGGGAGCAGTTCTTC. Protein: CASSPGSGEQFF. The chain links TRBV11-3 to TRBJ2-1; D might be TRBD2 (5 bases). Per the germline V gene, CDR1 is SGHNT and CDR2 is YENEEA. V was cut by 5 bases and J by 10 bases, with 12 bases left in between. This CDR3 has 12 residues.

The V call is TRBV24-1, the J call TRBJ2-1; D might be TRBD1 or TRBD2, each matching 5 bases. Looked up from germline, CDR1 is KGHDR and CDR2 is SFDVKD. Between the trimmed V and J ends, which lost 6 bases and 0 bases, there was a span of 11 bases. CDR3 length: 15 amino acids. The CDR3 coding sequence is TGTGCCACCAGTTTAGGGACCCGCTCCTACAATGAGCAGTTCTTC. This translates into CATSLGTRSYNEQFF.

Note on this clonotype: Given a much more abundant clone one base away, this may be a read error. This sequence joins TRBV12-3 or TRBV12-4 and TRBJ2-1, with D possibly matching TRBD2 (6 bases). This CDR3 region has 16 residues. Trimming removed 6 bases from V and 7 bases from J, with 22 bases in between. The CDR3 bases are TGTGCCAGCAGCCCCGACTCTGCTAGCGTGAGGAATGAGCAGTTCTTC. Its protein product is CASSPDSASVRNEQFF.

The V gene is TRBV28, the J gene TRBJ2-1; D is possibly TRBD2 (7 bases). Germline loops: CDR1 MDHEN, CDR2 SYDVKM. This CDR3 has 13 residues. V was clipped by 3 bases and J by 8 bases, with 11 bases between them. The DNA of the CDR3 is TGTGCCAGCAGTTTGTGGGGGGGGCATGAGCAGTTCTTC. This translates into CASSLWGGHEQFF.

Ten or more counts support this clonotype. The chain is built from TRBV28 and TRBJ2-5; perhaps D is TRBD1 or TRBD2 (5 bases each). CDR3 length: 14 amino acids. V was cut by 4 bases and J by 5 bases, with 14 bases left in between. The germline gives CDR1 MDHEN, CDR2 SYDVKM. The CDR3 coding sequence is TGTGCCAGCAGTTCTCCCCGGGACGGGGAGACCCAGTACTTC. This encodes CASSSPRDGETQYF.

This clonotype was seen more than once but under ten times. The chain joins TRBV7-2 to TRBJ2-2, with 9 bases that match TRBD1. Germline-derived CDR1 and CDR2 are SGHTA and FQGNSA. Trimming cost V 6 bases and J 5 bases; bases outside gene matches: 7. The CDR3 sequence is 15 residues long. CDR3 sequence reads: CASRTDRGETGELFF. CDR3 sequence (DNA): TGTGCCAGCAGGACAGACAGGGGGGAGACCGGGGAGCTGTTTTTT.

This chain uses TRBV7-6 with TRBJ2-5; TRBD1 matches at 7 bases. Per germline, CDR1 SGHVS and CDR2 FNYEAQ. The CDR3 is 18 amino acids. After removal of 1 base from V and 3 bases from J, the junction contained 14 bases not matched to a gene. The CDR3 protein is CASSLVFREGAREETQYF. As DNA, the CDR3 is TGTGCCAGCAGCTTAGTCTTCCGTGAGGGGGCGCGGGAAGAGACCCAGTACTTC.

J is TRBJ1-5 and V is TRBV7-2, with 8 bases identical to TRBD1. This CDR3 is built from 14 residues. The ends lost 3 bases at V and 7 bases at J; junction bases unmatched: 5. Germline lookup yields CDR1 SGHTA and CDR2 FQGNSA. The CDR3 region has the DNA TGTGCCAGCAGCTTGGACAGGGTGAGACAGCCCCAGCATTTT. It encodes CASSLDRVRQPQHF.

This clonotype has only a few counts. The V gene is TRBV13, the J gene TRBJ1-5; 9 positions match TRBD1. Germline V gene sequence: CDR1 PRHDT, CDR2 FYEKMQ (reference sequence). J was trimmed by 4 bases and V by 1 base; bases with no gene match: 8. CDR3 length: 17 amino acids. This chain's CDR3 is CASSLASGGQGNQPQHF. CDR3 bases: TGTGCCAGCAGCTTAGCATCCGGGGGACAGGGAAATCAGCCCCAGCATTTT.

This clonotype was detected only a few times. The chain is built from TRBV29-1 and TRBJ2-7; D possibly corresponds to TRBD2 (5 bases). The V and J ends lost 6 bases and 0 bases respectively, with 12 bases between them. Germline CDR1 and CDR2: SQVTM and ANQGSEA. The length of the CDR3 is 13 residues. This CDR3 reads CSVRTGSSYEQYF. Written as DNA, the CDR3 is TGCAGCGTACGGACGGGGAGCTCCTACGAGCAGTACTTC.

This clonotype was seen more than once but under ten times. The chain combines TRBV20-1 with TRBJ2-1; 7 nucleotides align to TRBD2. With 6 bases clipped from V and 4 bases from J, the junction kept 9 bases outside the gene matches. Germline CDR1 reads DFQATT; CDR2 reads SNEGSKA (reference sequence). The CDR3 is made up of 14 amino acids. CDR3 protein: CSATRWEGYNEQFF. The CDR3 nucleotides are TGCAGTGCCACCAGGTGGGAGGGATACAATGAGCAGTTCTTC.

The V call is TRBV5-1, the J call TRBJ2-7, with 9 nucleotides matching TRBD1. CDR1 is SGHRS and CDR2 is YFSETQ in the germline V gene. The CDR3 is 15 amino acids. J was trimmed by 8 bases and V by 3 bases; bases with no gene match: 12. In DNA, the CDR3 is TGCGCCAGCAGCTGGAGGACAGGGGCGATTGAACAGCAGTACTTC. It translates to CASSWRTGAIEQQYF. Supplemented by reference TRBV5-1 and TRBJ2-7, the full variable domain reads KAGVTQTPRYLIKTRGQQVTLSCSPISGHRSVSWYQQTPGQGLQFLFEYFSETQRNKGNFPGRFSGRQFSNSRSEMNVSTLELGDSALYLCASSWRTGAIEQQYFGPGTRLTVT.

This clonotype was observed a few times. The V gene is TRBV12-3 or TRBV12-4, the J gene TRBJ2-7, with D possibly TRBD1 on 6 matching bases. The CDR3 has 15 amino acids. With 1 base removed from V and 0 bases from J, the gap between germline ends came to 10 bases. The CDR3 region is CASSLGRGGSYEQYF. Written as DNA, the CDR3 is TGTGCCAGCAGTTTAGGTCGAGGGGGCTCCTACGAGCAGTACTTC.

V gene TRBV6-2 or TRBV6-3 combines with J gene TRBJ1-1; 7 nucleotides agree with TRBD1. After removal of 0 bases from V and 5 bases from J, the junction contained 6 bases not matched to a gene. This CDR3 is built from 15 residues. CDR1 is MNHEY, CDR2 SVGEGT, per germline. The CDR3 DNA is TGTGCCAGCAGTTACTCTTCTCCCAGGGGGACTGAAGCTTTCTTT. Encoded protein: CASSYSSPRGTEAFF.

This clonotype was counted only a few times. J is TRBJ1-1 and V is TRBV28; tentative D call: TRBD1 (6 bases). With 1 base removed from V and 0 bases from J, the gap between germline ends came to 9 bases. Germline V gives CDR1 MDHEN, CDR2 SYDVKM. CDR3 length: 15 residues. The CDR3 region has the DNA TGTGCCAGCAGTTTATTAGGGGGGATGAACACTGAAGCTTTCTTT. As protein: CASSLLGGMNTEAFF.

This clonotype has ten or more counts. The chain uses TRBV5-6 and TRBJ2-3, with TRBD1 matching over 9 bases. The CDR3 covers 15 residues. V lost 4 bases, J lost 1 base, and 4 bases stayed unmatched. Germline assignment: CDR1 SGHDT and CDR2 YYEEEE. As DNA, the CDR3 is TGTGCCAGCAGCCCCTGGACAGGGGGCACAGATACGCAGTATTTT. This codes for CASSPWTGGTDTQYF.

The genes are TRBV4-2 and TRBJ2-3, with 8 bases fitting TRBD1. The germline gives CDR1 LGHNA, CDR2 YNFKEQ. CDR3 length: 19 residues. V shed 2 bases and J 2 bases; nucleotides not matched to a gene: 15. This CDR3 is CASSQLSAPDRVDTDTQYF. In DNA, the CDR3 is TGTGCCAGCAGCCAACTATCCGCCCCGGACAGGGTGGACACAGATACGCAGTATTTT.

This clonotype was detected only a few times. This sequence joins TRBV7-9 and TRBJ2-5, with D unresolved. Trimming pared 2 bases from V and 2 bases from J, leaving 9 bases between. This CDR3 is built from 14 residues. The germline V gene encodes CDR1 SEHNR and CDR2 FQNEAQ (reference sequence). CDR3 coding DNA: TGTGCCAGCAGCTTACGGGCTTGGCAAGAGACCCAGTACTTC. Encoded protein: CASSLRAWQETQYF. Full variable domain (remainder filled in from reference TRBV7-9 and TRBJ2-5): DTGVSQNPRHKITKRGQNVTFRCDPISEHNRLYWYRQTLGQGPEFLTYFQNEAQLEKSRLLSDRFSAERPKGSFSTLEIQRTEQGDSAMYLCASSLRAWQETQYFGPGTRLLVL.